Here is one T cell receptor beta chain with its context. Its antigen is not known. The data derive from a study of CD8 T cells in ankylosing spondylitis. Study results and limitations: As for the disease-linked clones, they showed a CD8+ phenotype and occurred at relatively low frequencies in peripheral blood. In synovial fluid and blood from reactive arthritis, some motif variants were previously reported. Blood of patients with ankylosing spondylitis appeared to be characterized by a TCR beta motif of several highly homologous variants.

Researchers built TCR beta libraries using quantitative 5'-RACE with molecular barcodes. Each CDR3 protein gets one entry after TCRdb re-called the 5' RACE reads with MiXCR. The repertoire holds 700,000 or so distinct CDR3 sequences, with under 20% as singletons. The CDR3 contains 16 residues. Germline assignment: CDR1 SGHKS and CDR2 YYEKEE (reference sequence). The V segment lost 1 base and the J segment 4 bases; nucleotides outside the gene matches: 7. Sequenced sample: blood, either unsorted or a sorted T cell fraction (not recorded which). The receptor was derived from a male donor with ankylosing spondylitis. This chain connects TRBV5-5 to TRBJ2-2; 7 bases match TRBD1. Here the CDR3 reads CASSLYGTDFTGELFF. The DNA of the CDR3 is TGTGCCAGCAGCTTGTATGGGACAGACTTCACCGGGGAGCTGTTTTTT.